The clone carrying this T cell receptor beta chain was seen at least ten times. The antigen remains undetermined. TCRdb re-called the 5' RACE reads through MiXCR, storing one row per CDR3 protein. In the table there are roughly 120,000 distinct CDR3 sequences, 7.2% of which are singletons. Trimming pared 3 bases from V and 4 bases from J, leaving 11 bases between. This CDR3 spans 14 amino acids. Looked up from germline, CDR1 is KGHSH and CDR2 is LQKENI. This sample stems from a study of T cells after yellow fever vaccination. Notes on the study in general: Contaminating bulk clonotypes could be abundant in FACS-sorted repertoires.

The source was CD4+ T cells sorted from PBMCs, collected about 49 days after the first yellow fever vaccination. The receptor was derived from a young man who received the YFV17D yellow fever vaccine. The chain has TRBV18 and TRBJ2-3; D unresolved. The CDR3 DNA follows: TGTGCCAGCTCACCCGACCTAGGTGCAGATACGCAGTATTTT. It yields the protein CASSPDLGADTQYF.